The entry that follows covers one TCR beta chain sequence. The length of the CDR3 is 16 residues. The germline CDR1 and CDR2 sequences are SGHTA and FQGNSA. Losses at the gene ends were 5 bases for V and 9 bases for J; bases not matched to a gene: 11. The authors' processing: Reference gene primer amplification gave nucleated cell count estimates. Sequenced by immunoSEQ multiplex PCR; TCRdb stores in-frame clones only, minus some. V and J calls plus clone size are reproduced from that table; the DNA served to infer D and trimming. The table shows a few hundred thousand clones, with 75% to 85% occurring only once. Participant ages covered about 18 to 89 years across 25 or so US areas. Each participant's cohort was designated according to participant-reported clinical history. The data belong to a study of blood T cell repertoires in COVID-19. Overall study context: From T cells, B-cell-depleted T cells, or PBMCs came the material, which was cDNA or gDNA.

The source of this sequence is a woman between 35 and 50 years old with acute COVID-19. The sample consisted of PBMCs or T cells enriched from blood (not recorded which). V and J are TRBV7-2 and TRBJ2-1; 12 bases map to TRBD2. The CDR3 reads CASSQNRLAGVGEQFF. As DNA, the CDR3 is TGTGCCAGCAGCCAAAATCGACTAGCGGGAGTAGGTGAGCAGTTCTTC.